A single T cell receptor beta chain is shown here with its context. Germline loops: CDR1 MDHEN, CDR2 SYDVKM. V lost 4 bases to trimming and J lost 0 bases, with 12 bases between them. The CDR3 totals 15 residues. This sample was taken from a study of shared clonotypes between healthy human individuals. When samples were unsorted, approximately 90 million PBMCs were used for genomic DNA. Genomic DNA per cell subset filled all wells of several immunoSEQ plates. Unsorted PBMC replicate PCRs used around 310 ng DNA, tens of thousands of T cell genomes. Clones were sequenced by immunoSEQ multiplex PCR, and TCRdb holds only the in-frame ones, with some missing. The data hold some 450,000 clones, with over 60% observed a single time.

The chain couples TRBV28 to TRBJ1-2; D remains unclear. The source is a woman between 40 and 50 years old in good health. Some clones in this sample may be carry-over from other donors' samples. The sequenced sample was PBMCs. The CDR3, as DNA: TGTGCCAGCAGTTACCTTGACGGAGCTAACTATGGCTACACCTTC. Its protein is CASSYLDGANYGYTF.